This T cell receptor beta chain was sequenced during a study of T cells in Graves' hyperthyroidism and ophthalmopathy. Overall study: Before treatment of any kind, peripheral blood was taken at initial diagnosis. General observations from the study: Ophthalmopathy was distinguished from stable hyperthyroidism by 13 V-J signatures.

V shed 0 bases, J shed 2 bases, and the junction held 1 base outside the gene matches. CDR3 length equals 16 residues. Germline CDR1 WNHNN, CDR2 SYGVQD (reference sequence). The PBMCs studied were ones that came from 10 ml fresh peripheral blood. The TCR beta CDR3 regions underwent amplification using RNA transcripts as the source. TCR CDR3 regions were first amplified by RT-PCR with HTBI primers. TCRdb fed the multiplex PCR reads into MiXCR, producing one record per CDR3 protein. Of approximately 430,000 distinct CDR3 sequences in the sample, around 16% were seen once. This clonotype was recorded many times. The antigen remains unidentified.

The receptor was isolated from a woman aged 18-30 years with Graves' hyperthyroidism. The chain combines TRBV10-1 with TRBJ2-6, with TRBD1 matching over 7 bases. The sample comprised blood. The CDR3 DNA sequence: TGCGCCAGCAGTGAGTCGGGGACAGCTGGGGCCAACGTCCTGACTTTC. It translates to CASSESGTAGANVLTF.